The clone carrying this T cell receptor (beta chain) is a singleton in its sample. The same CDR3 is also encoded by other DNA sequences in this sample. TCRdb's copy holds only in-frame clones and misses some; the assay was immunoSEQ multiplex PCR. The table includes 1,400,000 or so clones, 98% to 99% detected once. V shed 2 bases and J shed 5 bases, with 6 bases lying between them. There are 12 residues in the CDR3. The germline V gene encodes CDR1 KGHSH and CDR2 LQKENI. This specimen belongs to a study of shared clonotypes between healthy human individuals. This clonotype originated in a man aged 25-45 years in good health. The rearrangement uses TRBV18 and TRBJ2-5; D possibly corresponds to TRBD1 (6 bases). The sequencing sample was made of naive CD4+ T cells sorted from blood. Subset noted: CD45RA+ positively selected. CDR3 DNA sequence: TGTGCCAGCTCACCAGGGGGCGAGACCCAGTACTTC. Protein sequence: CASSPGGETQYF.